This is a list of T cell receptor beta chains from one sample in a study of CD8+ T cells in alopecia areata. Produced via immunoSEQ multiplex PCR; TCRdb's table is partial and in-frame only. The table lists over 70,000 clones, around 67% of them singletons. The material was CD8+ T cells sorted from blood, obtained at week 24, from a patient treated with tofacitinib. The origin of the receptors is a human donor with alopecia areata. Both conserved end residues are part of each CDR3. D genes are given only for firm matches. Rows may omit the clone size; those that give it use once, few, many or a size class.

V: TRBV11-1
D: NA
size: NA
J: TRBJ2-7
CDR3: CASSFGRAENSYEQYF
DNA: TGTGCCAGCAGCTTTGGCAGGGCGGAGAACTCCTACGAGCAGTACTTC

V: TRBV7-8
D: NA
size: NA
J: TRBJ2-3
CDR3: CASSEQGDTQYF
DNA: TGTGCCAGCAGCGAACAGGGAGATACGCAGTATTTT

V: TRBV20-1
D: TRBD1
size: NA
J: TRBJ1-2
CDR3: CSAARTGWDTF
DNA: TGCAGTGCTGCCCGGACAGGGTGGGACACCTTC

V: TRBV5-4
D: TRBD1
size: NA
J: TRBJ1-5
CDR3: CATGQGPSNQPQHF
DNA: TGTGCCACGGGACAGGGCCCTTCCAATCAGCCCCAGCATTTT

V: TRBV11-1
D: TRBD2
size: NA
J: TRBJ2-5
CDR3: CASSPSPAMTSVETQYF
DNA: TGTGCCAGCAGCCCGAGCCCGGCCATGACTAGCGTGGAGACCCAGTACTTC

V: TRBV27
D: TRBD1
size: NA
J: TRBJ2-7
CDR3: CASSPKGAGTAYEQYF
DNA: TGTGCCAGCAGCCCGAAGGGGGCAGGGACGGCCTACGAGCAGTACTTC

V: TRBV7-9
D: NA
size: NA
J: TRBJ2-5
CDR3: CASSIGKTQYF
DNA: TGTGCCAGCAGCATAGGGAAGACCCAGTACTTC

V: TRBV4-1
D: TRBD1
size: NA
J: TRBJ1-1
CDR3: CASSQYSNQGAGNTEAFF
DNA: TGCGCCAGCAGCCAATACTCTAATCAGGGGGCGGGGAACACTGAAGCTTTCTTT

V: TRBV7-6
D: TRBD1
size: few
J: TRBJ2-1
CDR3: CASSLTFPGQGYNEQFF
DNA: TGTGCCAGCAGCTTAACGTTCCCGGGACAGGGATACAATGAGCAGTTCTTC

V: TRBV29-1
D: NA
size: NA
J: TRBJ1-2
CDR3: CSVVLARHYGYTF
DNA: TGCAGCGTTGTACTCGCCCGGCACTATGGCTACACCTTC

V: TRBV4-1
D: TRBD1
size: NA
J: TRBJ1-2
CDR3: CASRGQGEGGYTF
DNA: TGCGCCAGCAGGGGACAGGGGGAAGGCGGCTACACCTTC

V: TRBV29-1
D: NA
size: few
J: TRBJ2-7
CDR3: CSVFEESSYEQYF
DNA: TGCAGCGTTTTTGAGGAGAGCTCCTACGAGCAGTACTTC

V: TRBV27
D: TRBD2
size: few
J: TRBJ2-7
CDR3: CASSLELAGAEQYF
DNA: TGTGCCAGCAGTTTGGAACTAGCGGGAGCCGAGCAGTACTTC

V: TRBV7-9
D: NA
size: NA
J: TRBJ1-1
CDR3: CASSPVGTEAFF
DNA: TGTGCCAGCAGCCCGGTGGGCACTGAAGCTTTCTTT

V: TRBV25-1
D: TRBD1
size: NA
J: TRBJ2-7
CDR3: CASIAQGGYEQYF
DNA: TGTGCCAGCATAGCACAGGGGGGCTACGAGCAGTACTTC

V: TRBV29-1
D: NA
size: NA
J: TRBJ2-3
CDR3: CSVEAGRRTDTQYF
DNA: TGCAGCGTTGAAGCTGGCCGCCGCACAGATACGCAGTATTTT

V: TRBV5-4
D: TRBD2
size: NA
J: TRBJ2-1
CDR3: CAASLAGGYNEQFF
DNA: TGTGCCGCCTCTCTGGCGGGGGGATACAATGAGCAGTTCTTC

V: TRBV30
D: TRBD1
size: NA
J: TRBJ1-2
CDR3: CAWSVGTGDGYTF
DNA: TGTGCCTGGAGTGTAGGGACAGGGGATGGCTACACCTTC

V: TRBV6-5
D: NA
size: few
J: TRBJ2-1
CDR3: CASSKGWGDEQFF
DNA: TGTGCCAGCAGCAAGGGTTGGGGGGATGAGCAGTTCTTC

V: TRBV6-5
D: TRBD2
size: NA
J: TRBJ2-7
CDR3: CASRSGGAVEQYF
DNA: TGTGCCAGCAGGAGCGGGGGGGCCGTCGAGCAGTACTTC

V: TRBV5-1
D: TRBD2
size: NA
J: TRBJ2-1
CDR3: CASSYGGSYNEQFF
DNA: TGCGCCAGCAGCTACGGGGGGTCCTACAATGAGCAGTTCTTC

V: TRBV20-1
D: NA
size: NA
J: TRBJ2-7
CDR3: CSARAGNEQYF
DNA: TGCAGTGCTAGAGCCGGTAACGAGCAGTACTTC